The clone carrying this TCR beta chain was counted a few times. The antigen remains unidentified. The data belong to a study of CD8 T cells in ankylosing spondylitis. Regarding the study as a whole: Before this, some motif variants had been reported in reactive arthritis synovial fluid and blood.

The CDR3 runs 12 residues. Germline CDR1 is MNHNS and CDR2 is SASEGT. V lost 5 bases to trimming and J lost 5 bases, with 6 bases between them. TCR beta libraries were made by quantitative 5'-RACE with molecular barcodes. MiXCR, run by TCRdb on the 5' RACE reads, gives a single entry per CDR3 protein. The sample yields 200,000 to 250,000 distinct CDR3 sequences, about 10% seen once. The TCR originated in a male donor with ankylosing spondylitis or in good health (not recorded which). The specimen sequenced was blood, either unsorted or a sorted T cell fraction (not recorded which). J is TRBJ2-2 and V is TRBV6-1, with D hard to call. CDR3 DNA: TGTGCCAGCAGTCACAAAACCGGGGAGCTGTTTTTT. Translating gives CASSHKTGELFF.